The 4 T cell receptor beta chains reported below all come from one sample, sequenced in a study of regulatory T cells in long-lasting Graves disease (dated by TCRdb to the early 2020s). Receptor amplification or capture employed multiplex PCR. The run used an Illumina HiSeq 4000. TCR beta libraries were built with iRepertoire HTBI primers and Arm-PCR amplification of CDR3 regions. In TCRdb, the public reads were trimmed at Q25 with fastp and aligned with MiXCR, with productive beta chains retained. CDR3 protein sequences are deduplicated, and each keeps its most common genes and DNA. The sample table holds about 470,000 distinct CDR3 sequences, of which roughly 16% were seen once. More than 9% of the sample is held by the ten biggest clonotypes. Interpreted using the paper, the time point label stands for: newly diagnosed GD, antithyroid drugs for less than 3 months. For both TCR sequencing and RNA sequencing, RNA was extracted from PBMCs using TRIzol.

This sample was also put to use in a study of T cells in Graves' hyperthyroidism and ophthalmopathy.

The sequences come from peripheral blood mononuclear cells (PBMCs), collected at new diagnosis, from a patient treated with antithyroid drugs. Every receptor here comes from a man aged 35-49 years with Graves disease. Donor details come from another sample of the same person, matched by shared clones.

This clonotype was recorded many times. The rearrangement links TRBV12-5 to TRBJ2-1; D not resolved. The CDR3 runs to 13 residues. Germline V gives CDR1 LGHNT, CDR2 FRNRAP. Trimming took 6 bases from V and 8 from J, leaving 14 bases between them. The CDR3 sequence is CASGRISRDEQFF. CDR3 DNA sequence: TGTGCTAGTGGGAGAATCTCCCGGGATGAGCAGTTCTTC.

The gene calls are TRBV12-3 or TRBV12-4 and TRBJ1-1; D is uncertain. Trimming left V 3 bases short and J 7 bases short, with 12 bases between. The CDR3 length is 13 residues. The CDR3: CASSFVGHVEAFF. In DNA form, the CDR3 reads TGTGCCAGCAGTTTTGTTGGCCACGTTGAAGCTTTCTTT.

The chain recombines TRBV29-1 with TRBJ1-2, with 12 bases lining up with TRBD1. This CDR3 is built from 18 residues. The V gene end was trimmed by 5 bases and the J gene end by 2 bases; junction bases not matched to a gene: 15. Germline CDR1 is SQVTM and CDR2 is ANQGSEA. The CDR3 bases are TGCAGCGTTTCACAAACGCCGGGACAGGGGGCAAAAAACTATGGCTACACCTTC. Its protein is CSVSQTPGQGAKNYGYTF. Looking up the rest from reference TRBV29-1 and TRBJ1-2 gives the full variable domain: SAVISQKPSRDICQRGTSLTIQCQVDSQVTMMFWYRQQPGQSLTLIATANQGSEATYESGFVIDKFPISRPNLTFSTLTVSNMSPEDSSIYLCSVSQTPGQGAKNYGYTFGSGTRLTVV.

This clonotype was observed once. The chain employs TRBV9 and TRBJ2-1, with no clear D. V was pared by 1 base and J by 6 bases, with 5 bases between. CDR3 length: 12 amino acids. The V gene's germline CDR1 is SGDLS and CDR2 YYNGEE. Written as DNA, the CDR3 is TGTGCCAGCAGCGTACCGCGCAATGAGCAGTTCTTC. This translates into CASSVPRNEQFF.